The T cell receptor beta chain under discussion was sequenced for a study of blood T cell repertoires in COVID-19. Turning to the study itself: There were acute and convalescent COVID-19 samples, and they came from the United States, Italy and Spain.

TCRdb's copy holds only in-frame clones and misses some; the assay was immunoSEQ multiplex PCR. The repertoire includes nearly 300,000 clones, 89% of them detected once, and roughly 2.9% sits in the top ten. Everyone who took part was roughly 18 to 89 years old, and they came from fewer than 25 US areas. No more than 2 weeks before study entry, exposed participants had met a case of COVID-19. Germline V gives CDR1 SGHRS, CDR2 YFSETQ. J lost 1 base, V lost 0 bases, and 5 bases had no gene match. This CDR3 is built from 16 residues. Input material: PBMCs or T cells enriched from blood (not recorded which). This chain joins TRBV5-1 and TRBJ2-7; TRBD1 matches 9 bases. This sequence originates from a woman aged 45-65 years who had been exposed to COVID-19. The CDR3 reads CASSLATGGPSYEQYF. CDR3 coding DNA: TGCGCCAGCAGCTTGGCCACAGGGGGCCCGTCCTACGAGCAGTACTTC.